These T cell receptor beta chains were read from a single sample in a study of blood T cell repertoires in COVID-19. Libraries were prepared by immunoSEQ multiplex PCR; TCRdb keeps only in-frame clonotypes and omits some of them. The sample lists about 130,000 clones; around 83% were seen once. Source material: PBMCs or T cells enriched from blood (not recorded which). These receptors were collected from a man aged 25 to 40 who had recovered from COVID-19. Each CDR3 is given with its conserved first and last residue. Not every row has a clone size; where given, it reads once, few, many or a size class.

>-|TRBV23-1|14|TRBJ1-2
CASSQFGATTGYTF
>-|TRBV7-8|15|TRBJ1-5
CASSPDRGIGGPQHF
>few|TRBV2|15|TRBJ1-4
CASRQGQDFNEKLFF
>-|TRBV27|13|TRBJ2-1
CASSLLRYNEQFF
>-|TRBV15|15|TRBJ1-4
CATSSSPGINEKLFF
>-|TRBV4-2|17|TRBJ2-2
CASSQDSSGTGTGELFF
>-|TRBV7-9|14|TRBJ1-2
CASSPALKESGYTF
>-|TRBV24-1|18|TRBJ2-3
CATSDLLAGRNIVDTQYF
>few|TRBV19|14|TRBJ1-5
CASTPDRGNQPQHF
>few|TRBV7-9|13|TRBJ1-1
CASSSGGNTEAFF
>-|TRBV4-1|17|TRBJ2-6
CASSQEGRGRGANVLTF
>-|TRBV6-5|15|TRBJ1-1
CASSYKGAVNTEAFF
>-|TRBV7-3|16|TRBJ2-2
CASSPQGQEVTGELFF
>-|TRBV7-9|15|TRBJ1-3
CASSLSAGVGNTIYF